This T cell receptor beta chain came from a study of cytomegalovirus exposure and HLA in healthy donors. Findings of the study overall: When presence/absence was analysed, sequencing depth was taken to be roughly uniform across donors. What a later analysis reportedly showed was that an Asian-associated ancestry cluster had fewer N-insertions than the roughly 720-donor mean. According to an earlier analysis, most TCR beta V segments yielded productive rearrangements about 87% or about 30% of the time.

As regards this clone: As yet, its antigen is unknown.

V lost 6 bases, J lost 1 base, and 6 bases lay in between. The CDR3 has 12 residues. From germline, CDR1 is MDHEN and CDR2 SYDVKM. A multiplex PCR was run with 60 Vbeta primers and 13 Jbeta primers. TCRdb keeps only in-frame clones here, not all; method: immunoSEQ multiplex PCR. The sample carries around 90,000 clones, approximately 80% recorded once. Sequencing input: PBMCs. The V and J genes are TRBV28 and TRBJ2-5; D gene uncertain. The clonotype originates from a man in his fifties in good health and CMV-seronegative. Here the CDR3 reads CASSPGQETQYF. The CDR3, as DNA: TGTGCCAGCAGCCCAGGCCAAGAGACCCAGTACTTC.